This TCR beta chain was sequenced during a study of identifying expanded T cells in peripheral blood. Findings and limits, study-wide: Over two and four weeks, about 17 and 20 clones changed, versus approximately 1.2 between replicates.

The CDR3 has 17 amino acids. V lost 5 bases and J lost 2; bases outside the gene matches: 4. Germline CDR1 and CDR2: GTSNPN and SVGIG (reference sequence). Comments on this clone: Its antigen is undetermined.

Using immunoSEQ multiplex PCR, the repertoire was profiled, and TCRdb retains in-frame clones only, with some absent. The table includes tens of thousands of clones, approximately 88% detected once. This clonotype originated in a person between 18 and 75 years old in good health. The V call is TRBV30, the J call TRBJ2-6; 15 nucleotides match TRBD2. The sequenced material came from blood. CDR3 amino acids: CAWAGLAGGAGANVLTF. In DNA form, the CDR3 reads TGTGCCTGGGCGGGACTAGCGGGAGGCGCTGGGGCCAACGTCCTGACTTTC.